The entry below gives a single TCR beta chain sequence along with its context. As yet, its antigen is unknown. Looked up from germline, CDR1 is SEHNR and CDR2 is FQNEAQ (reference sequence). The CDR3 extends over 11 amino acids. V was shortened by 4 bases and J by 4 bases, with 5 bases between the two germline ends. The data were produced by immunoSEQ multiplex PCR, yet TCRdb's version contains in-frame clones alone and is incomplete. The table shows approximately 54,000 clones, with 91% occurring only once. The sample originates from a study of OX40 agonist ivuxolimab in advanced cancers. Study as a whole: A male proportion of about 80% was recorded, with mean age approximately 57 years and range 23 to 79.

General study results and limits: Clones of CD4+ and CD8+ blood T cells grew by week 6 at doses of 0.1 to 3.0 mg/kg.

The sequencing used CD4+ or CD8+ T cells sorted from blood, collected in a trial of the OX40 agonist ivuxolimab. The TCR was taken from an adult with an advanced solid tumor such as melanoma, head and neck, liver or kidney cancer. The rearrangement joins TRBV7-9 to TRBJ2-7; D gene uncertain. CDR3 nucleotide sequence: TGTGCCAGCAGCTCCAAATACGAGCAGTACTTC. Translated: CASSSKYEQYF.